This T cell receptor beta chain was recorded in a study of blood T cell repertoires in COVID-19. The J segment lost 8 bases and the V segment lost 4 bases, leaving 13 bases of the junction unmatched. Germline-derived CDR1 and CDR2 are GTSNPN and SVGIG (reference sequence). The CDR3 covers 15 residues. TCRdb's copy holds only in-frame clones and misses some; the assay was immunoSEQ multiplex PCR. The table has over 85,000 clones, 80% to 90% seen once. This sequence joins TRBV30 and TRBJ2-1, with 8 bases that match TRBD1. The sample was peripheral blood. This receptor was obtained from a human donor in a cohort sampled during active COVID-19. The CDR3 is CAWTVTGGPQDEQFF. Here the CDR3 DNA reads TGTGCCTGGACTGTAACAGGGGGGCCACAGGATGAGCAGTTCTTC.